This is a list of T cell receptor beta chains from one sample in a study of Ad26.COV2.S vaccination and SARS-CoV-2 variants. Sequenced by immunoSEQ multiplex PCR; TCRdb stores in-frame clones only, minus some. The sample records about 97,000 clones, around three quarters being singletons. The material sequenced was peripheral blood, taken after recovery from COVID-19. All receptors come from a human donor who had recovered from COVID-19. Each CDR3 is given with its conserved first and last residue. A D gene is named only where the DNA matches it firmly. Some rows have no size entry. The others give once, few or many, or a class for an expanded clone.

DNA: TGTGCCAGTAGTATACGGACTAGCACAATTAGCACAGATACGCAGTATTTT
CDR3: CASSIRTSTISTDTQYF
J: TRBJ2-3
V: TRBV19
size: -
D: TRBD2

DNA: TGTGCCAGCAGTGAAGTGAAGTGGCGGGGGGTCGCAGATACGCAGTATTTT
CDR3: CASSEVKWRGVADTQYF
J: TRBJ2-3
V: TRBV6-1
size: -
D: TRBD2

DNA: TGTGCCAGCAGTTCTACAGGGGAAAACACCATATATTTT
CDR3: CASSSTGENTIYF
J: TRBJ1-3
V: TRBV6-5
size: -
D: TRBD1

DNA: TGTGCCACGGAAACAGGGGGCATCCACAATGAGCAGTTCTTC
CDR3: CATETGGIHNEQFF
J: TRBJ2-1
V: TRBV24-1
size: -
D: TRBD1

DNA: TGCGCCAGCAGTGAGGCCGGACAGAACACAGATACGCAGTATTTT
CDR3: CASSEAGQNTDTQYF
J: TRBJ2-3
V: TRBV10-1
size: -
D: -

DNA: TGCGCCAGCAGCGGTCAGGGATCTGTCAACGAGCAGTACTTC
CDR3: CASSGQGSVNEQYF
J: TRBJ2-7
V: TRBV5-1
size: -
D: -

DNA: TGCGCCAGCAGTATACCCGGCGCGAACACCGGGGAGCTGTTTTTT
CDR3: CASSIPGANTGELFF
J: TRBJ2-2
V: TRBV10-2
size: -
D: -

DNA: TGTGCCAGCAGTCTAGGGACAGGGAATGAAAAACTGTTTTTT
CDR3: CASSLGTGNEKLFF
J: TRBJ1-4
V: TRBV28
size: -
D: TRBD1

DNA: TGTGCCAGCAGCTTGGAGGGGCCAATAGACGGCTACACCTTC
CDR3: CASSLEGPIDGYTF
J: TRBJ1-2
V: TRBV27
size: once
D: -

DNA: TGCGCCAGCAGCTTGGGCTGGGAGAACACTGAAGCTTTCTTT
CDR3: CASSLGWENTEAFF
J: TRBJ1-1
V: TRBV5-1
size: -
D: -

DNA: TGTGCCTGGCAAACCGTCCCGGGGGGTACTGAAGCTTTCTTT
CDR3: CAWQTVPGGTEAFF
J: TRBJ1-1
V: TRBV30
size: -
D: -

DNA: TGTGCCAGCAGAAGGGGGGGACAGGGTACCTACGAGCAGTACTTC
CDR3: CASRRGGQGTYEQYF
J: TRBJ2-7
V: TRBV2
size: -
D: TRBD1

DNA: TGTGCCAGTAGTTCCCGAATAAGTGGGGACGGAGGGGATACGCAGTATTTT
CDR3: CASSSRISGDGGDTQYF
J: TRBJ2-3
V: TRBV19
size: -
D: -

DNA: TGTGCCAGCAGCCCTCGTTCTAGCGGGGGGTCGGGCACCGGGGAGCTGTTTTTT
CDR3: CASSPRSSGGSGTGELFF
J: TRBJ2-2
V: TRBV7-6
size: -
D: TRBD2

DNA: TGTGCCTGGAGTGTTAACATTGGTGAAAAACTGTTTTTT
CDR3: CAWSVNIGEKLFF
J: TRBJ1-4
V: TRBV30
size: -
D: -

DNA: TGTGCCAGCAGCTTACCCCCGACAGGAGTACTGTCCGGGGAGCTGTTTTTT
CDR3: CASSLPPTGVLSGELFF
J: TRBJ2-2
V: TRBV7-9
size: -
D: -

DNA: TGTGCCACGCTACGGGACAAGGGTCAACCTCACACCGGGGAGCTGTTTTTT
CDR3: CATLRDKGQPHTGELFF
J: TRBJ2-2
V: TRBV11-2
size: -
D: -

DNA: TGTGCCAGCAGCCAAACGTTATCAGGTATGGGAGATACGCAGTATTTT
CDR3: CASSQTLSGMGDTQYF
J: TRBJ2-3
V: TRBV4-2
size: -
D: -

DNA: TGTGCAAGTCGCTTGCCGGGACAGGGAAGCCCCTCGGCCAAAAACATTCAGTACTTC
CDR3: CASRLPGQGSPSAKNIQYF
J: TRBJ2-4
V: TRBV12-2
size: -
D: -

DNA: TGCGCCAGCAGTCACCGTATGAGGGCCCGAAGGTCACCCCTCCACTTT
CDR3: CASSHRMRARRSPLHF
J: TRBJ1-6
V: TRBV23-1
size: -
D: -

DNA: TGTGCCAGCAGCTTACTTGTCGCAGGGAAGACGGTGAACACTGAAGCTTTCTTT
CDR3: CASSLLVAGKTVNTEAFF
J: TRBJ1-1
V: TRBV7-2
size: -
D: -

DNA: TGTGCCTGGAGTGGGACAAACACCGGGGAGCTGTTTTTT
CDR3: CAWSGTNTGELFF
J: TRBJ2-2
V: TRBV30
size: -
D: -

DNA: TGTGCCAGCAGTCGGACAGACACTGAAGCTTTCTTT
CDR3: CASSRTDTEAFF
J: TRBJ1-1
V: TRBV28
size: -
D: -

DNA: TGTGCCATCAGTGGAGGGAGGGACGCGAGCTCCTACGAGCAGTACTTC
CDR3: CAISGGRDASSYEQYF
J: TRBJ2-7
V: TRBV10-3
size: medium-sized
D: TRBD2

DNA: TGTGCCAGTAGTCAACCTGGAGGGTTGGGCGAGCAGTACTTC
CDR3: CASSQPGGLGEQYF
J: TRBJ2-7
V: TRBV19
size: once
D: -

DNA: TGCGCCAGCAGCACCGGGTCCCCGGGATACAATGAGCAGTTCTTC
CDR3: CASSTGSPGYNEQFF
J: TRBJ2-1
V: TRBV4-3
size: -
D: -

DNA: TGTGCCAGCAGCTTAGATGTGTTAACCGAGCAGTACTTC
CDR3: CASSLDVLTEQYF
J: TRBJ2-7
V: TRBV11-2
size: -
D: -

DNA: TGTGCCAGCAGTTTTAGGGACAGGGGTCCCGGGGAGCTGTTTTTT
CDR3: CASSFRDRGPGELFF
J: TRBJ2-2
V: TRBV27
size: -
D: TRBD1

DNA: TGTGCCAGCAGTGGGACAGGGGGCAAATCCTCCGAGCAGTACTTC
CDR3: CASSGTGGKSSEQYF
J: TRBJ2-7
V: TRBV28
size: -
D: TRBD1

DNA: TGTGCCAGCAGCTGGGACTCGTTCTATGGCTACACCTTC
CDR3: CASSWDSFYGYTF
J: TRBJ1-2
V: TRBV5-4
size: -
D: -

DNA: TGTGCCAGCAGTGAAAGCCCAGCGGGGGTAAAGACCCAGTACTTC
CDR3: CASSESPAGVKTQYF
J: TRBJ2-5
V: TRBV6-1
size: -
D: TRBD2

DNA: TGTGCCAGTTCGGTCGGTCAGAGTACTGAAGCTTTCTTT
CDR3: CASSVGQSTEAFF
J: TRBJ1-1
V: TRBV12-3/TRBV12-4
size: -
D: -

DNA: TGTGCCAGCAGTTTACTTAAGCTTACAGGCCGACCGAAAACTGAAGCTTTCTTT
CDR3: CASSLLKLTGRPKTEAFF
J: TRBJ1-1
V: TRBV28
size: -
D: -

DNA: TGTGCCAGCTCACCCTCATTTCCGGCCGGCTCCTACGAGCAGTACTTC
CDR3: CASSPSFPAGSYEQYF
J: TRBJ2-7
V: TRBV18
size: -
D: -

DNA: TGTGCCAGTAGTATAGGAAATAGCGGGGGCACAGATACGCAGTATTTT
CDR3: CASSIGNSGGTDTQYF
J: TRBJ2-3
V: TRBV19
size: -
D: TRBD2

DNA: TGTGCCACCATACCCCCCTTGGGGGCCAATGAGCAGTTCTTC
CDR3: CATIPPLGANEQFF
J: TRBJ2-1
V: TRBV7-9
size: -
D: -

DNA: TGTGCCAGCATCAACAAACAGCTCAATTCACCCCTCCACTTT
CDR3: CASINKQLNSPLHF
J: TRBJ1-6
V: TRBV5-6
size: -
D: -

DNA: TGTGCCAGCGTAGCCGGAAGGGTAAATGAGCAGTTCTTC
CDR3: CASVAGRVNEQFF
J: TRBJ2-1
V: TRBV6-5
size: -
D: -

DNA: TGTGCCAGCAGTTTCGGGAGAACCGGGGAGCTGTTTTTT
CDR3: CASSFGRTGELFF
J: TRBJ2-2
V: TRBV12-3/TRBV12-4
size: few
D: -

DNA: TGTGCCAGCAGTCGGGTTCGAAACCTCCTCGGGGGGGAGCAGTACTTC
CDR3: CASSRVRNLLGGEQYF
J: TRBJ2-7
V: TRBV2
size: -
D: TRBD2

DNA: TGTGCCAGCAGTTCGACAGGAATCTATGGCTACACCTTC
CDR3: CASSSTGIYGYTF
J: TRBJ1-2
V: TRBV2
size: -
D: -

DNA: TGTGCCGTGATGAGAGGGGTCGGCTACACCTTC
CDR3: CAVMRGVGYTF
J: TRBJ1-2
V: TRBV30
size: few
D: -

DNA: TGTGCCAGCAGCCCGGGACAGGGTTTAAGCAATCAGCCCCAGCATTTT
CDR3: CASSPGQGLSNQPQHF
J: TRBJ1-5
V: TRBV9
size: -
D: TRBD1

DNA: TGTGCCAGCAGGGGACAGGGGGAATATGGCTACACCTTC
CDR3: CASRGQGEYGYTF
J: TRBJ1-2
V: TRBV28
size: -
D: TRBD1

DNA: TGCAGCGCATGGACAGGCGCGAACACTGAAGCTTTCTTT
CDR3: CSAWTGANTEAFF
J: TRBJ1-1
V: TRBV29-1
size: -
D: TRBD1

DNA: TGTGCTAGTGGTTTGGTCCTCGGGACGGGCAATTCACCCCTCCACTTT
CDR3: CASGLVLGTGNSPLHF
J: TRBJ1-6
V: TRBV12-5
size: few
D: -

DNA: TGCGCCAGCAGCTCGGACAGTAATTATTCACCCCTCCACTTT
CDR3: CASSSDSNYSPLHF
J: TRBJ1-6
V: TRBV5-1
size: -
D: -

DNA: TGTGCCAGCAGCTCCCAGGGGCTAGAGACCCAGTACTTC
CDR3: CASSSQGLETQYF
J: TRBJ2-5
V: TRBV11-2
size: -
D: -

DNA: TGTGCCAGCAGTTTAAGTGAAAAACTGTTTTTT
CDR3: CASSLSEKLFF
J: TRBJ1-4
V: TRBV12-3/TRBV12-4
size: -
D: -

DNA: TGCGCCAGCAGCTTGGGGCTGGGGCACCGCTACGAGCAGTACTTC
CDR3: CASSLGLGHRYEQYF
J: TRBJ2-7
V: TRBV5-1
size: once
D: -

DNA: TGTGCCAGCAGGGGGAGGGGTGGAGAGACCCAGTACTTC
CDR3: CASRGRGGETQYF
J: TRBJ2-5
V: TRBV5-6
size: -
D: TRBD2

DNA: TGTGCCAGCATAGAACGGGACAGGGTTTTCTATGGCTACACCTTC
CDR3: CASIERDRVFYGYTF
J: TRBJ1-2
V: TRBV5-6
size: -
D: TRBD1

DNA: TGTGCCAGCAGCCGCGGGATTACTGGGGAAAAACTGTTTTTT
CDR3: CASSRGITGEKLFF
J: TRBJ1-4
V: TRBV3-1/TRBV3-2
size: -
D: -

DNA: TGCAGCGTTGCGATGTTCAGAGGGGGCGGGTTGAACACTGAAGCTTTCTTT
CDR3: CSVAMFRGGGLNTEAFF
J: TRBJ1-1
V: TRBV29-1
size: -
D: TRBD1

DNA: TGTGCCAGCAGTACCCGGGACAGGGCGGCCTATGGCTACACCTTC
CDR3: CASSTRDRAAYGYTF
J: TRBJ1-2
V: TRBV28
size: -
D: TRBD1

DNA: TGTGCCAGCAGCTTAGAGGTGGGATCTGGAAACACCATATATTTT
CDR3: CASSLEVGSGNTIYF
J: TRBJ1-3
V: TRBV7-9
size: -
D: -

DNA: TGTGCCAGCAGCCCGGGACAGGGTCGGGACTATGGCTACACCTTC
CDR3: CASSPGQGRDYGYTF
J: TRBJ1-2
V: TRBV5-5
size: -
D: TRBD1

DNA: TGCGCCAGCAGTTCAGGTTCAACAACCTCCTACGAGCAGTACTTC
CDR3: CASSSGSTTSYEQYF
J: TRBJ2-7
V: TRBV5-1
size: -
D: -

DNA: TGCAGTGCTAGTGGGGCAGAGGAAAAACTGTTTTTT
CDR3: CSASGAEEKLFF
J: TRBJ1-4
V: TRBV20-1
size: -
D: -